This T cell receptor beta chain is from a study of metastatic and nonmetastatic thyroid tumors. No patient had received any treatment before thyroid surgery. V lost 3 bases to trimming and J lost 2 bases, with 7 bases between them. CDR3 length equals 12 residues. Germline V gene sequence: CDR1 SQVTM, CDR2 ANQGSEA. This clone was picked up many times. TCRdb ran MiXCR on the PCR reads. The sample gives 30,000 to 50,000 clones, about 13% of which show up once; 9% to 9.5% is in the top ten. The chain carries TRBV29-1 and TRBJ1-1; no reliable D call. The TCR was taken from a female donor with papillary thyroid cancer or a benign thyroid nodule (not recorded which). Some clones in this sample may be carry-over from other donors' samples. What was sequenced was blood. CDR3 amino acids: CSVESRNTEAFF. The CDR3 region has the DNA TGCAGCGTTGAGAGCAGAAACACTGAAGCTTTCTTT.